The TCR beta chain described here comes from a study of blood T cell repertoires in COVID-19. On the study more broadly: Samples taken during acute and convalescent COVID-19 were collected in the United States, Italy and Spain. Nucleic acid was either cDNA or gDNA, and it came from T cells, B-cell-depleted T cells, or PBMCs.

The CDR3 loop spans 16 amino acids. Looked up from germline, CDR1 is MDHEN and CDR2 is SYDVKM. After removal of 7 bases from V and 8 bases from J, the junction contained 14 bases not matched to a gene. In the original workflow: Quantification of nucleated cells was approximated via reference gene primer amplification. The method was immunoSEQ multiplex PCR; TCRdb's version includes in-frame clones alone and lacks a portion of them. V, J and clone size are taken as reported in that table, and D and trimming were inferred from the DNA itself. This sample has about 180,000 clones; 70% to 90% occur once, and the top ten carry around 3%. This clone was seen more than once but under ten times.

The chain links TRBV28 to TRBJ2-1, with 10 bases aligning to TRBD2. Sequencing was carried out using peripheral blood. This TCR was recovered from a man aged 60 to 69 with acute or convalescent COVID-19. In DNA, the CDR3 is TGTGCCAGCACCTTACCTCTAGCGGGAGCTTCCCATGAGCAGTTCTTC. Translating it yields CASTLPLAGASHEQFF. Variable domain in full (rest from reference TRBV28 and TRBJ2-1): DVKVTQSSRYLVKRTGEKVFLECVQDMDHENMFWYRQDPGLGLRLIYFSYDVKMKEKGDIPEGYSVSREKKERFSLILESASTNQTSMYLCASTLPLAGASHEQFFGPGTRLTVL.